These 8 T cell receptor beta chains originate from one sample sequenced in a study of Graves' ophthalmopathy and Graves' hyperthyroidism. RNA transcripts were the source from which TCR beta CDR3 regions were amplified. Second-round multiplex PCR followed a first-round RT-PCR using HTBI primers. MiXCR, applied by TCRdb to the multiplex PCR reads, yields one record per CDR3 protein. The sample contains over 150,000 distinct CDR3 sequences, under 40% of which appear only once. The sequenced sample was peripheral blood. All receptors come from a woman aged 40 to 50 with Graves' ophthalmopathy.

This clonotype appeared many times. The V call is TRBV28, the J call TRBJ1-2; tentatively, D is TRBD1 (5 bases). Germline V lookup: CDR1 MDHEN, CDR2 SYDVKM. This CDR3 spans 15 amino acids. Between the trimmed V and J ends, which lost 7 bases and 5 bases, there was a span of 20 bases. CDR3 amino acids: CASTAGAGTPYGYTF. Written as DNA, the CDR3 is TGTGCCAGCACCGCCGGAGCCGGGACCCCGTATGGCTACACCTTC.

This clonotype was counted many times. The V gene is TRBV28, the J gene TRBJ1-1; TRBD1 matches 8 bases. The CDR3 length is 15 residues. Germline loops: CDR1 MDHEN, CDR2 SYDVKM. V lost 4 bases, J lost 4 bases, and 8 bases stayed unmatched. CDR3 DNA: TGTGCCAGCAGTTCTCCGACAGGGGTGCGCACTGAAGCTTTCTTT. It is translated as CASSSPTGVRTEAFF.

This clonotype was counted at least ten times. One end of the junction does not line up with germline, which may come from a read error. This chain connects TRBV20-1 to TRBJ1-5; 8 bases map to TRBD1. This CDR3 is 15 amino acids long. The germline V gene encodes CDR1 DFQATT and CDR2 SNEGSKA (reference sequence). In DNA form, the CDR3 reads TGCAGTGCTAGTTCCGACAGGGGAGGCAATCAGCCCCGGCATTTT. It encodes CSASSDRGGNQPRHF.

The V and J genes are TRBV11-2 and TRBJ1-2; possible D gene TRBD1, 6 bases. Germline lookup yields CDR1 SGHAT and CDR2 FQNNGV. This CDR3 spans 14 amino acids. Trimming removed 4 bases at V and 8 bases at J, with 17 bases between. CDR3: CASSSAQGGKGYTF. CDR3 in DNA: TGTGCCAGCAGCTCGGCACAGGGAGGGAAAGGCTACACCTTC.

This clonotype was recorded many times. The chain uses TRBV19 and TRBJ2-7; 9 bases line up with TRBD2. Unmatched junction bases numbered 3, after V lost 9 bases and J lost 0 bases. Germline CDR1 LNHDA, CDR2 SQIVND (reference sequence). The CDR3 runs to 13 residues. The DNA for the CDR3 is TGTGCCAGAGCGGGAGGTCGCTCCTACGAGCAGTACTTC. It translates to CARAGGRSYEQYF.

This clonotype was detected ten times or more. The chain joins TRBV28 to TRBJ2-5; no reliable D call. From germline, CDR1 is MDHEN and CDR2 SYDVKM. The CDR3 contains 10 residues. Trimming took off 6 bases at V and 4 bases at J, with 3 bases between the two ends. This CDR3 reads CASRRETQYF. For the CDR3, the DNA is TGTGCCAGCAGAAGAGAGACCCAGTACTTC.

This sequence joins TRBV12-3 or TRBV12-4 and TRBJ1-1; TRBD1 agrees at 9 bases. This CDR3 region has 15 residues. J gave up 8 bases and V 6 bases, and 13 bases lay outside the gene matches. The CDR3 protein is CASRRGTGLKLEAFF. CDR3 DNA sequence: TGTGCCAGCAGGCGCGGGACAGGGTTAAAACTCGAAGCTTTCTTT.

Ten or more counts support this clonotype. The chain combines TRBV5-1 with TRBJ1-1; D perhaps matches TRBD1 (5 bases). The V and J ends lost 5 bases and 5 bases respectively, with 25 bases between them. CDR3 size: 17 residues. Germline lookup yields CDR1 SGHRS and CDR2 YFSETQ. This CDR3 reads CASRTDRGESKATEAFF. CDR3 coding DNA: TGCGCCAGCAGGACCGACCGGGGGGAGAGTAAGGCTACTGAAGCTTTCTTT.